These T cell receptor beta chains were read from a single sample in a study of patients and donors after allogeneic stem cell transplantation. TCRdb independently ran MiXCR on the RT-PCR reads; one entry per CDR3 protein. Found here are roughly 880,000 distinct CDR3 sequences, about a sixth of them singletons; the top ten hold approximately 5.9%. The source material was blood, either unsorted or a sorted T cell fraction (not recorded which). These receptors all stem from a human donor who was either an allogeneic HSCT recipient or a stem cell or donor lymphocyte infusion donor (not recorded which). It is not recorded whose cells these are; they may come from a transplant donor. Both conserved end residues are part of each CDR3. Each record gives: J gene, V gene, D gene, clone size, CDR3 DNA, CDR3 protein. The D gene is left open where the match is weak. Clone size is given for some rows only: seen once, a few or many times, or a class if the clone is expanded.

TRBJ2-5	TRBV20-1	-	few	TGCAGTGCTAGGGGTAGGGGAGAGACCCAGTACTTC	CSARGRGETQYF
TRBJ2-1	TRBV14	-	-	TGTGCCAGCAGCCACGGGGCCGCCTACAATGAGCAGTTCTTC	CASSHGAAYNEQFF
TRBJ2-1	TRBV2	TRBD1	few	TGTGCCACCCAGGGGGACTCCTACAATGAGCAGTTCTTC	CATQGDSYNEQFF
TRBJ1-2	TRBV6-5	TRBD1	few	TGTGCCAGCAGTTACCAGGGACAGTACTATGGCTACACCTTC	CASSYQGQYYGYTF
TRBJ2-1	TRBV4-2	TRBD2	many	TGTGCCAGCAGCCAAGGGCTAGCGGGGATATACAATGAGCAGTTCTTC	CASSQGLAGIYNEQFF
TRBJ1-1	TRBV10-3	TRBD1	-	TGTGCCATCAGTGAGTCTACAGGGGTGCGCACTGAAGCTTTCTTT	CAISESTGVRTEAFF
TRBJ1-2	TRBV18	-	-	TGTGCCAGCTCACGGGGGACGGGGCCTTCTGGCTACACCTTC	CASSRGTGPSGYTF
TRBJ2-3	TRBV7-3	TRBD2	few	TGTGCCAGCAGCATCGGACTAGCTTACACAGATACGCAGTATTTT	CASSIGLAYTDTQYF
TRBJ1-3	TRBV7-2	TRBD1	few	TGTGCCAGCAGCTCTCAGGGGGGAGCGGGAAACACCATATATTTT	CASSSQGGAGNTIYF
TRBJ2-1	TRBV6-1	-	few	TGTGCCAGCTTCGCTAGCCATGATAGTAATGAGCAGTTCTTC	CASFASHDSNEQFF
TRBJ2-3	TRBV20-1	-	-	TGCAGTGCCGCTAAGGTTCCAGGAGATACGCAGTATTTT	CSAAKVPGDTQYF
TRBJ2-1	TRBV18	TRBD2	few	TGTGCCAGCTCACCTTTCTCTGGCGGGAGATCCTACAATGAGCAGTTCTTC	CASSPFSGGRSYNEQFF
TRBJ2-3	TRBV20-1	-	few	TGCAGTGCTAGCCCCCGCCCATGGGGCGGGGGCACAGATACGCAGTATTTT	CSASPRPWGGGTDTQYF
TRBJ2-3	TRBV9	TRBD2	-	TGTGCCAGCAGCGTAGGACTAGCGGGAGCTTTGGATACGCAGTATTTT	CASSVGLAGALDTQYF
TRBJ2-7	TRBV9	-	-	TGTGCCAGCAGCGCCTATTCGACCGGCGATTACGAGCAGTACTTC	CASSAYSTGDYEQYF
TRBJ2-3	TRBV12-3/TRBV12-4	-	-	TGTGCCAGCAGTTTAGAGGGGGAACGCACAGATACGCAGTATTTT	CASSLEGERTDTQYF
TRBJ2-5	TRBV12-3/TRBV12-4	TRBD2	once	TGTGCCAGCAGCACTAGGGCGGGGGGGCTGGAGACCCAGTACTTC	CASSTRAGGLETQYF
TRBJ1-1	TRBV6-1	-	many	TGTGCCAGCAGCCCCCGCCGGGGGGCACTGAACACTGAAGCTTTCTTT	CASSPRRGALNTEAFF
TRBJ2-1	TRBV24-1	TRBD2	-	TGTGCCACCAGTGATGCGGGGGGCGCCGAGCAGTTCTTC	CATSDAGGAEQFF
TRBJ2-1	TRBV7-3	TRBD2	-	TGTGCCAGCAGCTTAAGCGGCGGGAGTTGGGTTGGTGAGCAGTTCTTC	CASSLSGGSWVGEQFF
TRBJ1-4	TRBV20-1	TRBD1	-	TGCAGTGCTAGACAGGGGGGCAATGAAAAACTGTTTTTT	CSARQGGNEKLFF
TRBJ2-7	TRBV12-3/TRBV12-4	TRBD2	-	TGTGCCAGCAGTCCCGGGACTAGCAGCTACCTGCACGAGCAGTACTTC	CASSPGTSSYLHEQYF
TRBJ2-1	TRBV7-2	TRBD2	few	TGTGCCAGCAGCTTAGGGGTAGCGGGAGTGAACAATGAGCAGTTCTTC	CASSLGVAGVNNEQFF
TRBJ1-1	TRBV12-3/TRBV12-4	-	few	TGTGCCAGCAGTCACTTGGCCCCAACCGCTGAAGCTTTCTTT	CASSHLAPTAEAFF
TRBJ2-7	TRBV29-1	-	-	TGCAGCGGGGTCACAGGGCTAGCGGACTACGAGCAGTACTTC	CSGVTGLADYEQYF
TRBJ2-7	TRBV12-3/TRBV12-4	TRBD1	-	TGTGCCAGCAGTTTGGACAGGGCGGACAACGAGCAGTACTTC	CASSLDRADNEQYF
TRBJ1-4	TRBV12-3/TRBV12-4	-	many	TGTGCCAGCAGTTTAGGACTCAGGTCCGCAACTAATGAAAAACTGTTTTTT	CASSLGLRSATNEKLFF
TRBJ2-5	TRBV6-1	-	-	TGTGCCAGCAGAAAAACAGTCCAGCATTTTGAGACCCAGTACTTC	CASRKTVQHFETQYF
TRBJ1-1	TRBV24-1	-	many	TGTGCCACCAGTGGGGGCAGCACTGAAGCTTTCTTT	CATSGGSTEAFF
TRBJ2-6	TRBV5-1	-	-	TGCGCCAGCAGCCCACAGGACGGACTCTCTGGGGCCAACGTCCTGACTTTC	CASSPQDGLSGANVLTF
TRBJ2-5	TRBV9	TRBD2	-	TGTGCCAGCAGCGCCCGGACTAGCGGGAGCGAGACCCAGTACTTC	CASSARTSGSETQYF
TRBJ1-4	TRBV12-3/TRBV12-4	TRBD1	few	TGTGCCAGCGGCGGACAGGACCGGTCAACTAATGAAAAACTGTTTTTT	CASGGQDRSTNEKLFF
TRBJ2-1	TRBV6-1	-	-	TGTGCCAGCAGTGAGTGGTCAAATGAGCAGTTCTTC	CASSEWSNEQFF
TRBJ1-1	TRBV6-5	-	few	TGTGCCAGCAGTTACTGGCCAGGGGTGAACACTGAAGCTTTCTTT	CASSYWPGVNTEAFF
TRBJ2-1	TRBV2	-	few	TGTGCCAGCTGGGGTACCTACAATGAGCAGTTCTTC	CASWGTYNEQFF
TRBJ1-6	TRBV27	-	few	TGTGCCAGCAAAGTTATTTTTGGGGCAGGCTCCTATAATTCACCCCTCCACTTT	CASKVIFGAGSYNSPLHF
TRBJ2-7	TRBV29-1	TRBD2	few	TGCAGCGTCCTCAGCGGGGGCTCCTACGAGCAGTACTTC	CSVLSGGSYEQYF
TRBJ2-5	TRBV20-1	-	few	TGCAGTGCTACCACATTCTTCGGGGAGACCCAGTACTTC	CSATTFFGETQYF
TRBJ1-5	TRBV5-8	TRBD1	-	TGTGCCAGCAGCGGCGGACAGGGAGGCCAGCCCCAGCATTTT	CASSGGQGGQPQHF
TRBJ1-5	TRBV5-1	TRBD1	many	TGCGCCAGCAGCCCCACAGGGGTCGCCATGCCCAATCAGCCCCAGCATTTT	CASSPTGVAMPNQPQHF
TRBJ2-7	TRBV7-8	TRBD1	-	TGTGCCAGCAGCCACACAGGGGGCCCTTCCTACGAGCAGTACTTC	CASSHTGGPSYEQYF
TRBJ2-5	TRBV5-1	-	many	TGCGCCAGCAGCTTGTTCGGTGGACAAGAGACCCAGTACTTC	CASSLFGGQETQYF
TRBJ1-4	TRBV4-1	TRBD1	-	TGCGCCAGCAGCCTCATACAGGGGGCTGGGGAAAAACTGTTTTTT	CASSLIQGAGEKLFF
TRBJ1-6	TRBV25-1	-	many	TGTGCCAGCAGTGGCAATTCACCCCTCCACTTT	CASSGNSPLHF
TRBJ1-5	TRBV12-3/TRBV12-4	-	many	TGTGCCAGCAGCCCGGGACGCCGCGCTCCAAATCAGCCCCAGCATTTT	CASSPGRRAPNQPQHF
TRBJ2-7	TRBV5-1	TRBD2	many	TGCGCCAGCAGCTTGAGCGGGAGTCCCTACGAGCAGTACTTC	CASSLSGSPYEQYF
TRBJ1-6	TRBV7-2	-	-	TGTGCCAGCAGCCCCTTGGGGGGGATGAGTAATTCACCCCTCCACTTT	CASSPLGGMSNSPLHF
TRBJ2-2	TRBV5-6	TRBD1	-	TGTGCCAGCAGCTGGGGCGGGACAGGCAACACCGGGGAGCTGTTTTTT	CASSWGGTGNTGELFF
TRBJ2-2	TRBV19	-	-	TGTGCCAGTAGTCCGTGGAGGGGGCGCTCCGGGGAGCTGTTTTTT	CASSPWRGRSGELFF
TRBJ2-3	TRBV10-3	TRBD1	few	TGTGCCATCAGTGGGACAGGGCGAGTTCCAGATACGCAGTATTTT	CAISGTGRVPDTQYF
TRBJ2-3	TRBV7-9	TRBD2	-	TGTGCCAGCAGCTTACCGGGAGGGGGAGATACGCAGTATTTT	CASSLPGGGDTQYF
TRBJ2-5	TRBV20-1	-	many	TGCAGTGCTCAAGGACAGAACCAAGAGACCCAGTACTTC	CSAQGQNQETQYF
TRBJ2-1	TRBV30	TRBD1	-	TGTGCCTGGAGTAGAAAGGGGGCGGCCTACAATGAGCAGTTCTTC	CAWSRKGAAYNEQFF
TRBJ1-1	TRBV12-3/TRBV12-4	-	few	TGTGCCAGCAGTTTTCAGGGACCCCTCACTGAAGCTTTCTTT	CASSFQGPLTEAFF
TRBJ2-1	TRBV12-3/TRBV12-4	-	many	TGTGCCAGCAGTTTAGATGCCAACTACAATGAGCAGTTCTTC	CASSLDANYNEQFF
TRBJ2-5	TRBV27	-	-	TGTGCCAGCAGTTTACTCACATCCTTCCAAGAGACCCAGTACTTC	CASSLLTSFQETQYF
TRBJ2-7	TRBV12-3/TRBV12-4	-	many	TGTGCCAGCAGTTTGCTGGGGGGCTGGGCCTACGAGCAGTACTTC	CASSLLGGWAYEQYF
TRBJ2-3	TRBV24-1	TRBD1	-	TGTGCCACCAGTGACCCAGGGGACAGAAGCACAGATACGCAGTATTTT	CATSDPGDRSTDTQYF